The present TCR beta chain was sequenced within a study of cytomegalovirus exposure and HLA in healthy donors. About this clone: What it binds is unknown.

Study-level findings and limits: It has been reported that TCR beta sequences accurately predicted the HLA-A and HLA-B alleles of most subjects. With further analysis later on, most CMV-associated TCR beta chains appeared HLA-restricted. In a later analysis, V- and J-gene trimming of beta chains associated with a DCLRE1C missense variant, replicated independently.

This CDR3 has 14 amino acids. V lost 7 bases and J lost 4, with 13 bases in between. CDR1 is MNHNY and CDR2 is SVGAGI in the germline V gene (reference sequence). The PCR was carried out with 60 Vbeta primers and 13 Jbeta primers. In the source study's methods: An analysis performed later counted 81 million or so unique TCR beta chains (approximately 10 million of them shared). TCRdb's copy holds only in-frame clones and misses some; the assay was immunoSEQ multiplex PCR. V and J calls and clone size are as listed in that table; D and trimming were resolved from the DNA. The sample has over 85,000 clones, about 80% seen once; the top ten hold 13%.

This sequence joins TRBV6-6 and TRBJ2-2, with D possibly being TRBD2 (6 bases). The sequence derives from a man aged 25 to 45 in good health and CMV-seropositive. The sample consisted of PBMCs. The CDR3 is CASTDYPLTGELFF. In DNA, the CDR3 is TGTGCCAGCACGGACTACCCCCTCACCGGGGAGCTGTTTTTT.